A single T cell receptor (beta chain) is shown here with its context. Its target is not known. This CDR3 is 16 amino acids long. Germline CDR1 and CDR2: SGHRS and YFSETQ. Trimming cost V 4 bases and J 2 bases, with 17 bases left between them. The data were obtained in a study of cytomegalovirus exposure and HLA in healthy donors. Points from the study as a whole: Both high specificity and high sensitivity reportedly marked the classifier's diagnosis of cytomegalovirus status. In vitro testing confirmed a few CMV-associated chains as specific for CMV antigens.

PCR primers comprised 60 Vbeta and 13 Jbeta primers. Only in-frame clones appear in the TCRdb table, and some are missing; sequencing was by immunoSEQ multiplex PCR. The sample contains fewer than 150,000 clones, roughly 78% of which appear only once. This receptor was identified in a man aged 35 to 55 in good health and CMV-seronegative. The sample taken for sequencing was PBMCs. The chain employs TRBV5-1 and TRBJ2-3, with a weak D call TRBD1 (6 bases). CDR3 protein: CASSTQGSIPTDTQYF. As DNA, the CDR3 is TGCGCCAGCAGCACACAGGGCTCGATCCCCACAGATACGCAGTATTTT.